This T cell receptor beta chain was retrieved from a study of blood T cell repertoires in COVID-19. Study-wide context: T cells, B-cell-depleted T cells, or PBMCs supplied cDNA or gDNA.

Trimming at V came to 6 bases and at J to 3 bases, leaving 14 bases not matched to a gene. The CDR3 sequence is 16 residues long. Germline lookup yields CDR1 MNHEY and CDR2 SMNVEV (reference sequence). How the authors handled the data: Amplification of reference gene primers was used by the study to estimate nucleated cell counts. Profiling relied on immunoSEQ multiplex PCR, and the TCRdb table lists in-frame clones only, not all of them. The D gene and trimming were derived from the DNA, and the V and J assignments and clone size from that table. Of about 200,000 clones listed, approximately 80% are singletons.

The V call is TRBV27, the J call TRBJ2-7; TRBD1 matches at 7 bases. The clonotype was recovered from a woman older than 75 with acute or convalescent COVID-19. The specimen was peripheral blood. The CDR3 is CASSFTGVKAHYEQYF. DNA for the CDR3: TGTGCCAGCAGCTTTACAGGGGTCAAGGCCCACTACGAGCAGTACTTC.